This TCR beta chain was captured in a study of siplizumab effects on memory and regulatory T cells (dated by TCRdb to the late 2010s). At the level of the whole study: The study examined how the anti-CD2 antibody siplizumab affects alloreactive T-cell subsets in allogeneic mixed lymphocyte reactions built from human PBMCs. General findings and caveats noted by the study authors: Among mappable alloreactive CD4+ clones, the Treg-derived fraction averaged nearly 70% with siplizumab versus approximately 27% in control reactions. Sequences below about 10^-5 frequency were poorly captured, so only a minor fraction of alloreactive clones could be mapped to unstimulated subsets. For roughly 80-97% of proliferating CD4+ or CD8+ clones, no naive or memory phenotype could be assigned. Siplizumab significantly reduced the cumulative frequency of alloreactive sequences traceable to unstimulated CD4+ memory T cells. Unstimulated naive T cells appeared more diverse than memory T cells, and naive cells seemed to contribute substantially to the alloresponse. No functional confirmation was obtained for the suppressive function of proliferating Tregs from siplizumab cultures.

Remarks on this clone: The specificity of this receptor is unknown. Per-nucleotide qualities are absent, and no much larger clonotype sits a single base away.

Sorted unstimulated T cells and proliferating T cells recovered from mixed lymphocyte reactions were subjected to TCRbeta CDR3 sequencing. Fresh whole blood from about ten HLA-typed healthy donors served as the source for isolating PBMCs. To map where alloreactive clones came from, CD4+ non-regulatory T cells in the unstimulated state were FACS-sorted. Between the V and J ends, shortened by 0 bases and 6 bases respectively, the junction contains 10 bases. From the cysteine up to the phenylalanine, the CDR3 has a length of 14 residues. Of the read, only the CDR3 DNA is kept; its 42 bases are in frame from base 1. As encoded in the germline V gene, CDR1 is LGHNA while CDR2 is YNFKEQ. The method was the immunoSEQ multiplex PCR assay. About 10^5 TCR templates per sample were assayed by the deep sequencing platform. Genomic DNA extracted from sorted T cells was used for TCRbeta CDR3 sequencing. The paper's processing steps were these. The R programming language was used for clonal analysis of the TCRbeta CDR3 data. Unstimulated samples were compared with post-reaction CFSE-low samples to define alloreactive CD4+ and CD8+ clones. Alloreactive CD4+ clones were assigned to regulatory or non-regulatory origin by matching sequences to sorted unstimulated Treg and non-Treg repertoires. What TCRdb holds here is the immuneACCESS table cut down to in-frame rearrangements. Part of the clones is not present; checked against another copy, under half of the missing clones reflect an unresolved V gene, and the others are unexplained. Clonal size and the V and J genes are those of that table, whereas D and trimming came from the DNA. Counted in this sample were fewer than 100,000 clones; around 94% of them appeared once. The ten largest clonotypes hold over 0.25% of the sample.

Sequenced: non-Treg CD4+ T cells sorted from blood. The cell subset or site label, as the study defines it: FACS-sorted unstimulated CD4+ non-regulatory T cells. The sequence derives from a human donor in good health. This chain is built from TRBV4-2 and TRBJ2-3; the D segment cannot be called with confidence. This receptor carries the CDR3 CASSQDLRADTQYF. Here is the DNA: TGTGCCAGCAGCCAAGATCTTCGCGCTGATACGCAGTATTTT.